This is a list of T cell receptor beta chains from one sample in a study of T cell clones after liver transplantation. Sequenced by immunoSEQ multiplex PCR; TCRdb stores in-frame clones only, minus some. The sample records about 120,000 clones, just over 90% being singletons. Material: CD4+ T cells from blood, obtained 12 months after liver transplant. These receptors were obtained from a human patient who received a liver transplant. Some T cells may be supplied by the graft donor. Each CDR3 is given with its conserved first and last residue. Fields, in order: V gene, D gene, CDR3 protein. The D gene is left open where the match is weak.

v_call: TRBV11-3
d_call: TRBD2
cdr3_aa: CASSELAGGSTDTQYF

v_call: TRBV5-1
d_call: TRBD1
cdr3_aa: CASSLVGTGEETQYF

v_call: TRBV7-3
d_call: NA
cdr3_aa: CASSQGQGNTIYF

v_call: TRBV11-2
d_call: TRBD2
cdr3_aa: CASSFASGSALGNEQFF

v_call: TRBV5-4
d_call: TRBD1
cdr3_aa: CASSLWDRGREKLFF

v_call: TRBV15
d_call: NA
cdr3_aa: CATSRDPTGTSGKLFF

v_call: TRBV7-8
d_call: NA
cdr3_aa: CASSLVQSYNEQFF

v_call: TRBV10-3
d_call: TRBD1
cdr3_aa: CAISGGQGNQPQHF

v_call: TRBV4-1
d_call: NA
cdr3_aa: CASSQGILNTEAFF

v_call: TRBV21-1
d_call: NA
cdr3_aa: CASSKLDRGPTEAFF

v_call: TRBV28
d_call: TRBD2
cdr3_aa: CASSLYGLAGVNEQFF

v_call: TRBV5-1
d_call: NA
cdr3_aa: CASSPQGMGNQPQHF

v_call: TRBV28
d_call: TRBD2
cdr3_aa: CASSSGGSSSNEQFF

v_call: TRBV7-3
d_call: NA
cdr3_aa: CASSRQTSEGTQYF

v_call: TRBV7-9
d_call: NA
cdr3_aa: CASSSDLGQGYSNQPQHF

v_call: TRBV2
d_call: NA
cdr3_aa: CASSVSGNEQFF

v_call: TRBV15
d_call: TRBD1
cdr3_aa: CATSSTDRAGGYTF